This T cell receptor (beta chain) was documented in a study of blood T cells in healthy people across ages. The overall study: There was about one barcoded beta molecule captured by template switching per two T cells. Study conclusions and caveats: As naive T cell percentage varied, TCR beta diversity correlated strongly with it. Roughly linearly, TCR beta diversity per million T cells fell as age increased.

The CDR3 is made up of 13 amino acids. V lost 2 bases, J lost 8 bases, and 11 bases lay in between. Per germline, CDR1 SGHTA and CDR2 FQGNSA. Turning to this clonotype: Its antigen is unidentified.

PCR was performed a second time for roughly 7 to 12 cycles using a sample-barcoded 5' primer and a J-beta primer mix. A template-switch adaptor containing 12 random nucleotides labeled each cDNA molecule. TCRdb re-called the 5' RACE reads through MiXCR, storing one row per CDR3 protein. The sample has hundreds of thousands of distinct CDR3 sequences; roughly 26% are singletons. J is TRBJ2-3 and V is TRBV7-2; maybe TRBD1 (5 bases). The clonotype comes from a woman in her 70s in good health. The sequenced sample was blood. CDR3 loop: CASSLFRDGTQYF. CDR3 DNA: TGTGCCAGCAGCTTATTCAGGGATGGTACGCAGTATTTT.